These 7 T cell receptor beta chains were sequenced from one sample in a study of shared clonotypes between healthy human individuals. The assay was immunoSEQ multiplex PCR, and TCRdb's table has in-frame clones only and misses some. The sample holds some 1.1 million clones, around 77% seen once. The sequenced sample was memory CD4+ T cells from PBMCs. The subset here: CD45RA-negative fraction. The receptors were gathered from a man aged 18 to 35 in good health. Some clones in this sample may be carry-over from other donors' samples.

This clone was observed a handful of times. This sequence joins TRBV30 and TRBJ2-2, with TRBD2 identical over 7 bases. V lost 4 bases, J lost 3 bases, and 2 bases stayed unmatched. Germline CDR1 and CDR2: GTSNPN and SVGIG (reference sequence). The CDR3 is made up of 13 amino acids. For the CDR3, the DNA is TGTGCCTGGAATCTAGCGGACACCGGGGAGCTGTTTTTT. Amino acid sequence: CAWNLADTGELFF.

The chain joins TRBV29-1 to TRBJ2-1, with TRBD1 matching over 10 bases. The V segment lost 6 bases and the J segment 5 bases; nucleotides outside the gene matches: 10. Germline CDR1 reads SQVTM; CDR2 reads ANQGSEA. The length of the CDR3 is 15 residues. The CDR3 loop is CSVRNPGQGNNEQFF. The CDR3 DNA reads as TGCAGCGTGCGGAATCCGGGACAGGGGAACAATGAGCAGTTCTTC.

The chain carries TRBV30 and TRBJ1-6, with a tentative D call TRBD1 (5 bases). V was cut by 8 bases and J by 5 bases, with 19 bases left in between. The germline V gene encodes CDR1 GTSNPN and CDR2 SVGIG (reference sequence). The CDR3 covers 15 residues. The CDR3 protein is CAGEPGGKNNSPLHF. For the CDR3, the DNA is TGTGCCGGGGAGCCCGGGGGGAAAAATAATTCACCCCTCCACTTT.

The genes are TRBV10-3 and TRBJ1-2, with D unclear. The CDR3 has 14 amino acids. The germline V gene has CDR1 ENHRY and CDR2 SYGVKD. The ends were cut back, 5 bases at V and 2 bases at J, with 12 bases in the middle. CDR3 residues: CAISLSGGNYGYTF. The CDR3 DNA follows: TGTGCCATCAGTTTAAGCGGCGGGAACTATGGCTACACCTTC.

The J gene is TRBJ2-2, the V gene TRBV7-9; D ambiguous. Germline values: CDR1 SEHNR, CDR2 FQNEAQ (reference sequence). CDR3 length: 14 residues. Trimming pared 1 base from V and 4 bases from J, leaving 7 bases between. This CDR3 is CASSLEVSTGELFF. In nucleotides, the CDR3 is TGTGCCAGCAGCTTAGAGGTTTCCACCGGGGAGCTGTTTTTT.

The J gene is TRBJ2-3, the V gene TRBV4-3; TRBD2 might be the D (5 bases). The V gene lost 0 bases and the J gene lost 0 bases, with 16 bases spanning the gap. The CDR3 length is 18 residues. In germline, CDR1 is LGHNA, CDR2 YSLEER. CDR3 DNA sequence: TGCGCCAGCAGCCAAGAATCGTGGACTGGCGACAGCACAGATACGCAGTATTTT. Translating gives CASSQESWTGDSTDTQYF.

The rearrangement links TRBV6-5 to TRBJ1-4; weak D call: TRBD1 (5 bases). The germline CDR1 and CDR2 sequences are MNHEY and SVGAGI. This CDR3 has 15 amino acids. Trimming pared 2 bases from V and 6 bases from J, leaving 13 bases between. For the CDR3, the DNA is TGTGCCAGCAGTTACCCCCGGGGCGCGGATGAAAAACTGTTTTTT. It specifies CASSYPRGADEKLFF.